This T cell receptor beta chain is drawn from a study of beta chain features in type 1 diabetes. Expressed TCRB transcripts were sequenced, since all the RNA that had been isolated was reverse transcribed. Assay used: immunoSEQ multiplex PCR; TCRdb lists only in-frame clones, some missing. The sample yields hundreds of thousands of clones, about a sixth seen once. Post-sort purity exceeded 95% for all sorted populations. The junction had 4 bases not matched to a gene; V was cut back by 3 bases and J by 4 bases. Germline V lookup: CDR1 KGHSH, CDR2 LQKENI. The CDR3 totals 15 residues. V is TRBV18 and J is TRBJ2-5; TRBD2 aligns across 11 bases. Sample: naive CD4+ T cells from blood. The receptor was isolated from a man in his late teens or twenties in good health. The CDR3 nucleotides read TGTGCCAGCTCACCTACTAGCGGGAGTGTAGAGACCCAGTACTTC. Translated, it gives CASSPTSGSVETQYF.